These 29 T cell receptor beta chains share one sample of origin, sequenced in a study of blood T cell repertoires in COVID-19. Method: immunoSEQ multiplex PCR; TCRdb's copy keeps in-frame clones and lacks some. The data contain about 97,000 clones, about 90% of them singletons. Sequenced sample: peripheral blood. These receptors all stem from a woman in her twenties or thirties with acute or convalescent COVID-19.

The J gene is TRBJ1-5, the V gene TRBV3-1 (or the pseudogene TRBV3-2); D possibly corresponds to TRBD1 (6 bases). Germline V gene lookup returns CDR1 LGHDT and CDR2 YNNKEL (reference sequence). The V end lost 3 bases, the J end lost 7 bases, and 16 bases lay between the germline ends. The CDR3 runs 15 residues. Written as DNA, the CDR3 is TGTGCCAGCAGCCAGGGGGCCGTAGTTGGACAGCCCCAGCATTTT. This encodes CASSQGAVVGQPQHF.

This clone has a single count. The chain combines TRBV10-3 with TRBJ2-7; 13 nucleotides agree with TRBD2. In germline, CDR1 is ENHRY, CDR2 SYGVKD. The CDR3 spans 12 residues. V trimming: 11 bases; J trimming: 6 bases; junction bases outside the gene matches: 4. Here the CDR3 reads CALGLAGFEQYF. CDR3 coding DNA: TGTGCCCTGGGACTAGCGGGGTTCGAGCAGTACTTC.

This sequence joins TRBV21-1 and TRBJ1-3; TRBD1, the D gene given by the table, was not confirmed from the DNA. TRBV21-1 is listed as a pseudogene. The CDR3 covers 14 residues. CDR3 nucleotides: TGTGCCAGCACTCACAGGGATACTGGAAACACCATATATTTT. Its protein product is CASTHRDTGNTIYF.

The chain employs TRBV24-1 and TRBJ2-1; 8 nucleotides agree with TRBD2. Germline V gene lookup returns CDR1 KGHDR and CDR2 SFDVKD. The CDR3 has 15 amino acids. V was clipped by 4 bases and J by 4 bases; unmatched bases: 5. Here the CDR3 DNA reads TGTGCCACCAGTGAGGAAGCGGGGGTGTACAATGAGCAGTTCTTC. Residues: CATSEEAGVYNEQFF.

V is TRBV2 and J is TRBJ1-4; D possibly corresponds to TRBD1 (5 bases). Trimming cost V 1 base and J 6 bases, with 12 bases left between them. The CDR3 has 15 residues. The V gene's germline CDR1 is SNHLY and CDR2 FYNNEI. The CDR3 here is CASSEGLGLYEKLFF. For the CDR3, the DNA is TGTGCCAGCAGTGAAGGGTTGGGACTATATGAAAAACTGTTTTTT.

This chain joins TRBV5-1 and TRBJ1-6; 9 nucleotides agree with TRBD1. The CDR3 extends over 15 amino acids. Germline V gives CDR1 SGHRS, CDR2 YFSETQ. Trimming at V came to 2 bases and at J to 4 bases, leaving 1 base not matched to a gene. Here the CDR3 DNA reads TGCGCCAGCAGCTTCGGACAGGGGTATAATTCACCCCTCCACTTT. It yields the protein CASSFGQGYNSPLHF. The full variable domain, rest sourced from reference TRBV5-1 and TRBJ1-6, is KAGVTQTPRYLIKTRGQQVTLSCSPISGHRSVSWYQQTPGQGLQFLFEYFSETQRNKGNFPGRFSGRQFSNSRSEMNVSTLELGDSALYLCASSFGQGYNSPLHFGNGTRLTVT.

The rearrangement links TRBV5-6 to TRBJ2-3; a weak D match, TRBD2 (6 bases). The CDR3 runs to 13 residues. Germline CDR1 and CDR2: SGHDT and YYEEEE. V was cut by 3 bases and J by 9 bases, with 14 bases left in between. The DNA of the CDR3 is TGTGCCAGCAGCTCCGGGACTCCCGGGACGCAGTATTTT. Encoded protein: CASSSGTPGTQYF.

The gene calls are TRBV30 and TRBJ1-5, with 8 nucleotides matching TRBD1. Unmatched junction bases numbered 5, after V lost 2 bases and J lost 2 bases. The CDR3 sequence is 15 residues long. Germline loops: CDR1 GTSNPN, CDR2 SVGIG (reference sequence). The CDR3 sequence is CAWSLTGGGNQPQHF. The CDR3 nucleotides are TGTGCCTGGAGTCTAACAGGGGGTGGCAATCAGCCCCAGCATTTT.

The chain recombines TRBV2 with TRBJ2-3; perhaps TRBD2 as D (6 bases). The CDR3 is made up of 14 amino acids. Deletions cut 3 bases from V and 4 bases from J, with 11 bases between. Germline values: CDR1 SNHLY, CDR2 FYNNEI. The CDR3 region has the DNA TGTGCCAGCAGTGATGCGGACTATTCAGATACGCAGTATTTT. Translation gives CASSDADYSDTQYF. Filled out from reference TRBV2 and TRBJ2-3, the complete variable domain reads EPEVTQTPSHQVTQMGQEVILRCVPISNHLYFYWYRQILGQKVEFLVSFYNNEISEKSEIFDDQFSVERPDGSNFTLKIRSTKLEDSAMYFCASSDADYSDTQYFGPGTRLTVL.

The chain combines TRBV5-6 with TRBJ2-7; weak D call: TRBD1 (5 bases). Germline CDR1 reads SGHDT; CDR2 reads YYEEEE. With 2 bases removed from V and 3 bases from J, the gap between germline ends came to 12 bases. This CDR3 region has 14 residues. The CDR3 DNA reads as TGTGCCAGCAGCTTCGGGCAGGGTGGCTACGAGCAGTACTTC. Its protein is CASSFGQGGYEQYF.

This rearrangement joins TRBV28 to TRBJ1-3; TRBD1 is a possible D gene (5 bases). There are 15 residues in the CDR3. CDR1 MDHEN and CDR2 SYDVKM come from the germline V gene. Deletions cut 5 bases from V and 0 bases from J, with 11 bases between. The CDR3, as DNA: TGTGCCAGCAGTAAGCCGCAGGGCTCTGGAAACACCATATATTTT. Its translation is CASSKPQGSGNTIYF.

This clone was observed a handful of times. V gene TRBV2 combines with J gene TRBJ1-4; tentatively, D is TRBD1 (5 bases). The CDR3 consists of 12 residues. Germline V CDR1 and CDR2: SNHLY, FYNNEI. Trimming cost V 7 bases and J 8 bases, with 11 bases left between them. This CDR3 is CASKRGGEKLFF. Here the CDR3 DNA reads TGTGCCAGCAAAAGGGGCGGAGAAAAACTGTTTTTT.

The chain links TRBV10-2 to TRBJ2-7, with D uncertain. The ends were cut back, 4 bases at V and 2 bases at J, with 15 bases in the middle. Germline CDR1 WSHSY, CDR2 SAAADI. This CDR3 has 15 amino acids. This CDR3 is CASSAAFSAAYEQYF. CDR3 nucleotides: TGCGCCAGCAGTGCGGCATTCAGTGCGGCCTACGAGCAGTACTTC.

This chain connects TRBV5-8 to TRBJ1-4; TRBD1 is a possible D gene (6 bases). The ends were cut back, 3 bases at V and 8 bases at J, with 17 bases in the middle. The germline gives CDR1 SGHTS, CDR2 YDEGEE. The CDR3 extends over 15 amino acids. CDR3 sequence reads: CASSWQGTVGEKLFF. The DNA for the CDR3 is TGTGCCAGCAGCTGGCAGGGGACCGTGGGGGAAAAACTGTTTTTT.

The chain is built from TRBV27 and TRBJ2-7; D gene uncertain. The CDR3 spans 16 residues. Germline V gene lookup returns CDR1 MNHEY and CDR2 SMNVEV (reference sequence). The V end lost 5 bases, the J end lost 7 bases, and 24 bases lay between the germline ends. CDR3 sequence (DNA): TGTGCCAGCAGTCTGCAGTATGGAGTGATCCCGTGGGAGCAGTACTTC. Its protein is CASSLQYGVIPWEQYF.

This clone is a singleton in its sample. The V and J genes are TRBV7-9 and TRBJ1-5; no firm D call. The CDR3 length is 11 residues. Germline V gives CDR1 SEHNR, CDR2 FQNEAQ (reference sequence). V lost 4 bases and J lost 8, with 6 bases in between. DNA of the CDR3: TGTGCCAGCAGCTCCGGGGAGCCCCAGCATTTT. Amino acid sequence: CASSSGEPQHF.

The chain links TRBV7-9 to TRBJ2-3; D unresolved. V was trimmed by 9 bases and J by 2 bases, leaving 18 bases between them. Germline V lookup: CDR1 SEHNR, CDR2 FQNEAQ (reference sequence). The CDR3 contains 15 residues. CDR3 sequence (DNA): TGTGCCAGTGAAGCCACAGAACCCCTCACAGATACGCAGTATTTT. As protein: CASEATEPLTDTQYF.

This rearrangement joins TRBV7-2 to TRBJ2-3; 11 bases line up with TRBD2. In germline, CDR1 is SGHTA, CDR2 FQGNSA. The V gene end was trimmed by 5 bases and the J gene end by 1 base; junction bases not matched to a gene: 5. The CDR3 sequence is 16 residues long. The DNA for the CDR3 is TGTGCCAGCAGCATTGATAGCGGGGGGGGCACAGATACGCAGTATTTT. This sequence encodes CASSIDSGGGTDTQYF. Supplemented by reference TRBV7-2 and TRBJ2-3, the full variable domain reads GAGVSQSPSNKVTEKGKDVELRCDPISGHTALYWYRQSLGQGLEFLIYFQGNSAPDKSGLPSDRFSAERTGGSVSTLTIQRTQQEDSAVYLCASSIDSGGGTDTQYFGPGTRLTVL.

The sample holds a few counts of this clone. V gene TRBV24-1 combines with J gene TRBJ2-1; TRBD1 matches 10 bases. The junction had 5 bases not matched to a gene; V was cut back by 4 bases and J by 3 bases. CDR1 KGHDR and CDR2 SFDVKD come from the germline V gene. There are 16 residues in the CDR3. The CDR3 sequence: CATSEAGQGYYNEQFF. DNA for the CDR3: TGTGCCACCAGTGAGGCGGGACAGGGGTACTACAATGAGCAGTTCTTC.

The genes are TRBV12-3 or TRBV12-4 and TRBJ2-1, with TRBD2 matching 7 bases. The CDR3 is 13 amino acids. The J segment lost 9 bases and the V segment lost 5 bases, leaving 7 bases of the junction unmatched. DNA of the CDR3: TGTGCCAGCAGTCCCGGGGGGTTTGGTGAGCAGTTCTTC. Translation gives CASSPGGFGEQFF.

The CDR3 spells CAWSSAGGQRDTQYF. The CDR3 coding sequence is TGTGCCTGGAGTTCAGCGGGGGGGCAAAGAGATACGCAGTATTTT. The chain employs TRBV30 and TRBJ2-3, with 10 bases matching TRBD2. V lost 2 bases, J lost 5 bases, and 7 bases stayed unmatched. The germline V gene encodes CDR1 GTSNPN and CDR2 SVGIG (reference sequence). This CDR3 is 15 amino acids long.

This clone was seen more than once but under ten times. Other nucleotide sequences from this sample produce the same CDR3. This chain's CDR3 is CASSEGRYNSPLHF. CDR3 bases: TGTGCCAGCAGTGAAGGGCGGTATAATTCACCCCTCCACTTT. The J gene is TRBJ1-6, the V gene TRBV2; D gene ambiguous. CDR1 is SNHLY and CDR2 is FYNNEI in the germline V gene. V gave up 1 base and J gave up 4 bases, with 5 bases separating them. This CDR3 contains 14 residues.

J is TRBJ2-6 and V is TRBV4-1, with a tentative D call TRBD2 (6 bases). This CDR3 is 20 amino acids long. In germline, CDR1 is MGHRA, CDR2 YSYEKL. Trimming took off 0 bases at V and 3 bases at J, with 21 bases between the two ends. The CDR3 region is CASSQDRRGRDSVGANVLTF. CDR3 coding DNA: TGCGCCAGCAGCCAAGATAGAAGAGGCAGGGACTCTGTTGGGGCCAACGTCCTGACTTTC.

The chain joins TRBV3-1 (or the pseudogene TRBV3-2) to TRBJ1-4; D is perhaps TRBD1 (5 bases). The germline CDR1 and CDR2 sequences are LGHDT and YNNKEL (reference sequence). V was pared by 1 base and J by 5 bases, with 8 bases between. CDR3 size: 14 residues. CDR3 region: CASSQGQKNEKLFF. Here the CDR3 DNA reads TGTGCCAGCAGCCAAGGACAGAAGAATGAAAAACTGTTTTTT.

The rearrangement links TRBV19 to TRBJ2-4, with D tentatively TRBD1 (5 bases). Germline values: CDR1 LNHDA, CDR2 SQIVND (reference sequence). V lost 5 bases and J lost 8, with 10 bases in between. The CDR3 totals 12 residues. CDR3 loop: CASSFGAHIQYF. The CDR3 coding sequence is TGTGCCAGTAGTTTTGGGGCACACATTCAGTACTTC.

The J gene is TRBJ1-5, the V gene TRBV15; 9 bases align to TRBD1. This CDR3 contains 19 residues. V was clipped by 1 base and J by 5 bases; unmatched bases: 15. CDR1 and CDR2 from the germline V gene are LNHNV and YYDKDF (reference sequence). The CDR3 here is CATSRGTGTGQGGHQPQHF. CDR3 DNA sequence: TGTGCCACCAGCAGAGGAACGGGGACGGGACAGGGAGGGCATCAGCCCCAGCATTTT.

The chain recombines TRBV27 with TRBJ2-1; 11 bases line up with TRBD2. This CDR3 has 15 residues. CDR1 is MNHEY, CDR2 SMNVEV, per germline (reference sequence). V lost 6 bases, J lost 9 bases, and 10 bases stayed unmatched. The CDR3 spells CASSARLAGRGEQFF. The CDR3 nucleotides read TGTGCCAGCAGCGCCCGACTAGCGGGGCGGGGTGAGCAGTTCTTC.

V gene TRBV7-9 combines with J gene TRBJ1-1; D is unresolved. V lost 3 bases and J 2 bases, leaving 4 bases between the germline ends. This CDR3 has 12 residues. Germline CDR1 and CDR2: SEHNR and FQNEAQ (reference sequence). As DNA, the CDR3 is TGTGCCAGCAGCTTTCCTAACACTGAAGCTTTCTTT. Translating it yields CASSFPNTEAFF.

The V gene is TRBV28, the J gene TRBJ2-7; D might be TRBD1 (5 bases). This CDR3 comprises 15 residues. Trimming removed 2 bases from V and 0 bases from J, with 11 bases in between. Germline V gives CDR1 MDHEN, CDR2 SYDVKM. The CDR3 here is CASSLTDTVSYEQYF. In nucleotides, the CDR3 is TGTGCCAGCAGTTTAACGGACACCGTCTCCTACGAGCAGTACTTC.